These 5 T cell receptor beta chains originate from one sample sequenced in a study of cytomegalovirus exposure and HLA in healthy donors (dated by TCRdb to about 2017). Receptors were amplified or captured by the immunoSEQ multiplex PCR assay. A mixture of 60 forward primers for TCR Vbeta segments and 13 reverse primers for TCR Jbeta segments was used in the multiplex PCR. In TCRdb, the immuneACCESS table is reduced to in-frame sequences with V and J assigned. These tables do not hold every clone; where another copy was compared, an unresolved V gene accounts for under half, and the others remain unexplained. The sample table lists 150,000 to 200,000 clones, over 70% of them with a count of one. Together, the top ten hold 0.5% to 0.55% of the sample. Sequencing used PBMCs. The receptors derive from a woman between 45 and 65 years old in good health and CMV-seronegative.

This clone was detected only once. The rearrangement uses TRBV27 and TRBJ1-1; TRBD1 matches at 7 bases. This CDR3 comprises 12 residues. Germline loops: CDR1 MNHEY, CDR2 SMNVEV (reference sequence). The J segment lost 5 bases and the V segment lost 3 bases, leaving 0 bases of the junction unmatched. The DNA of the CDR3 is TGTGCCAGCAGTTTCAGGGGGACTGAAGCTTTCTTT. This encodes CASSFRGTEAFF.

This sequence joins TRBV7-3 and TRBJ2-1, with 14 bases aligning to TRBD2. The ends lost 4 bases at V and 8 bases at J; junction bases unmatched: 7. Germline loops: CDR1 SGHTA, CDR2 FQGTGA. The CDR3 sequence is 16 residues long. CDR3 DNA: TGTGCCAGCAGCTCGGGACTAGCGGGAGCGATAGATGAGCAGTTCTTC. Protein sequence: CASSSGLAGAIDEQFF.

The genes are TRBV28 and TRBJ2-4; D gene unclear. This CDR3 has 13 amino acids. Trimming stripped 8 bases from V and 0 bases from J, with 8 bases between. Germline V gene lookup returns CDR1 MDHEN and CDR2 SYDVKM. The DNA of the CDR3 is TGTGCCAGCGCAGGTCTAGCCAAAAACATTCAGTACTTC. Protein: CASAGLAKNIQYF. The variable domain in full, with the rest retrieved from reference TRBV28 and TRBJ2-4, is DVKVTQSSRYLVKRTGEKVFLECVQDMDHENMFWYRQDPGLGLRLIYFSYDVKMKEKGDIPEGYSVSREKKERFSLILESASTNQTSMYLCASAGLAKNIQYFGAGTRLSVL.

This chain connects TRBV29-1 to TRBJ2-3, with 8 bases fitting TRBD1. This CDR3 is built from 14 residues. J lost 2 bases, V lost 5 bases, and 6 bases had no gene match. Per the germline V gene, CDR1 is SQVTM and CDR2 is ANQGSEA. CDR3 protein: CSVRTGRDTDTQYF. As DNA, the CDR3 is TGCAGCGTTCGGACAGGGCGGGACACAGATACGCAGTATTTT.

The CDR3 here is CASSPPGTSTYEQYF. The CDR3 DNA reads TGTGCCAGCAGCCCCCCCGGGACATCAACCTACGAGCAGTACTTC. This chain uses TRBV28 with TRBJ2-5; D might be TRBD1 (6 bases). The last part of the DNA fits TRBJ2-7 better; the J call may be wrong. This CDR3 is built from 15 residues. Germline CDR1 is MDHEN and CDR2 is SYDVKM.